The clone carrying this T cell receptor (beta chain) has only a few counts. Its antigen is undetermined. The PCR contained 60 Vbeta and 13 Jbeta primers. Only in-frame clones appear in the TCRdb table, and some are missing; sequencing was by immunoSEQ multiplex PCR. Of approximately 110,000 clones in the sample, over 60% were seen once. The data stem from a study of cytomegalovirus exposure and HLA in healthy donors. Study-level points and caveats: Being productive about 87% or about 30% of the time was typical of most TCR beta V segments in an earlier analysis. Only CMV serostatus was available as immune exposure information. Among the sequence variants, a highly shared cluster was likely an artifact of sequencing.

Germline V lookup: CDR1 GTSNPN, CDR2 SVGIG (reference sequence). The CDR3 spans 16 residues. The trim removed 5 bases at V and 2 bases at J, leaving 14 bases unmatched. Sample: PBMCs. This sequence joins TRBV30 and TRBJ1-1; 7 bases agree with TRBD1. The sequence came from a middle-aged man in good health and CMV-seropositive. The CDR3 DNA follows: TGTGCCTGGGCCAAGGGCAGGGGGGAAGAAAACACTGAAGCTTTCTTT. Its translation is CAWAKGRGEENTEAFF. The full variable domain, with the rest looked up from reference TRBV30 and TRBJ1-1, is SQTIHQWPATLVQPVGSPLSLECTVEGTSNPNLYWYRQAAGRGLQLLFYSVGIGQISSEVPQNLSASRPQDRQFILSSKKLLLSDSGFYLCAWAKGRGEENTEAFFGQGTRLTVV.